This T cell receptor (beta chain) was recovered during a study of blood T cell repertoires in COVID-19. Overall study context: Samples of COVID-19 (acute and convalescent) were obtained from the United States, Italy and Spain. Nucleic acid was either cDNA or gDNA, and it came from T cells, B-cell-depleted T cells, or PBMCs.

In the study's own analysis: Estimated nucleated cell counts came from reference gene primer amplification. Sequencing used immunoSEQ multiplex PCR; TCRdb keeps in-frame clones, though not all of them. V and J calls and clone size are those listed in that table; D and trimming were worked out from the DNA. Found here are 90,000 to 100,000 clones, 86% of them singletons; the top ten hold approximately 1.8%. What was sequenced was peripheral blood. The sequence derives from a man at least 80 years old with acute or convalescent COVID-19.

CDR3 sequence reads: CASSYYQGRDEQYF. DNA of the CDR3: TGTGCCAGCAGTTATTATCAGGGGAGGGACGAGCAGTACTTC. The chain joins TRBV6-6 to TRBJ2-7; D possibly corresponds to TRBD2 (7 bases). The CDR3 runs 14 residues. Trimming removed 3 bases from V and 5 bases from J, with 14 bases in between. Looked up from germline, CDR1 is MNHNY and CDR2 is SVGAGI (reference sequence).